A selection of T cell receptor beta chains follows, all from one sample in a study of graft-versus-host responses after intestinal transplantation. Antigen specificity for these receptors is unknown. TCRdb keeps only in-frame clones here, not all; method: immunoSEQ multiplex PCR. Counted here are about 31,000 clones, just under 85% occurring once; the ten biggest clones make up around a fifth. Here the sequenced sample was unstimulated CD8+ T cells sorted from spleen or lymph node cells, taken before intestinal transplant. The origin of the receptors is a human donor who received an intestinal transplant. Both conserved end residues are part of each CDR3. D genes are given only for firm matches. Only part of the rows carry a size: once, few, many, or a class if the clone is expanded.

J	D	V	size	length	DNA	CDR3
TRBJ1-2	TRBD1	TRBV7-6	.	15	TGTGCCAGCAGCTTATCCACAGGGGGCCACTATGGCTACACCTTC	CASSLSTGGHYGYTF
TRBJ1-4	.	TRBV7-9	.	15	TGTGCCAGCAGCCCCGTAGCGGGGGTTAATGAAAAACTGTTTTTT	CASSPVAGVNEKLFF
TRBJ2-3	.	TRBV10-3	.	14	TGTGCCATCAGTGACAAGACTAGCACAGATACGCAGTATTTT	CAISDKTSTDTQYF
TRBJ2-1	TRBD1	TRBV2	.	14	TGTGCCAGCAGCGCGGGACAGGGTAAGGATGAGCAGTTCTTC	CASSAGQGKDEQFF
TRBJ2-3	TRBD1	TRBV9	.	15	TGTGCCAGCAGCATCGGAGCGACAGGGGCAGATACGCAGTATTTT	CASSIGATGADTQYF
TRBJ2-7	.	TRBV25-1	once	13	TGTGCCAGCAGTGAAACCGGGGGTTACGAGCAGTACTTC	CASSETGGYEQYF
TRBJ1-6	TRBD1	TRBV19	.	13	TGTGCCAGTACCATGGGACAGTCTTCACCCCTCCACTTT	CASTMGQSSPLHF
TRBJ2-2	.	TRBV18	.	11	TGTGCCAGCTCAACTGCCGGGGAGCTGTTTTTT	CASSTAGELFF
TRBJ2-3	.	TRBV28	.	15	TGTGCCAGCAGTTTACAGGCAGTACTCACAGATACGCAGTATTTT	CASSLQAVLTDTQYF
TRBJ2-7	.	TRBV2	few	15	TGTGCCAGCAGTGATGTTAGCGAACCATCCTACGAGCAGTACTTC	CASSDVSEPSYEQYF
TRBJ1-1	.	TRBV4-1	.	12	TGCGCCAGCAGCCAAGTGGGGCGTAGAGCTTTCTTT	CASSQVGRRAFF
TRBJ2-5	.	TRBV7-9	.	15	TGTGCCAGCAGCTTAGTCCAGGGGTGGGGAGAGACCCAGTACTTC	CASSLVQGWGETQYF
TRBJ2-1	.	TRBV4-1	once	15	TGCGCCAGCAGCCAAATCCCGAGGTCCTACAATGAGCAGTTCTTC	CASSQIPRSYNEQFF
TRBJ2-7	TRBD1	TRBV29-1	.	15	TGCAGCGTTGGACGAGTCCGGGACAGGGGCTACGAGCAGTACTTC	CSVGRVRDRGYEQYF
TRBJ2-1	.	TRBV29-1	once	15	TGCAGCGTTGAAGGAGGTGCCCTAGGCTACAATGAGCAGTTCTTC	CSVEGGALGYNEQFF
TRBJ2-1	TRBD1	TRBV6-1	.	15	TGTGCCAGCAGTGAGGTCCCGGGACAGGGAGGTGAGCAGTTCTTC	CASSEVPGQGGEQFF
TRBJ2-7	.	TRBV6-5	.	15	TGTGCCAGCAGCCCAGGGCGGGGTCCTAGATACGAGCAGTACTTC	CASSPGRGPRYEQYF
TRBJ1-5	.	TRBV5-1	once	14	TGCGCCAGCAGCTTGGGACTCCCCAATCAGCCCCAGCATTTT	CASSLGLPNQPQHF
TRBJ1-3	.	TRBV28	.	15	TGTGCCAGCAGTTTATGGGGGAGCTCTGGAAACACCATATATTTT	CASSLWGSSGNTIYF
TRBJ1-1	.	TRBV9	.	13	TGTGCCAGCGCTGGTTTCGGGAACACTGAAGCTTTCTTT	CASAGFGNTEAFF
TRBJ2-1	TRBD1	TRBV5-8	once	15	TGTGCCAGCAGCCGGGGACAGAGCGTCTACAATGAGCAGTTCTTC	CASSRGQSVYNEQFF
TRBJ1-1	TRBD1	TRBV5-1	.	15	TGCGCCAGCAGCTTGGCCCGGCAGGGGGTAACTGAAGCTTTCTTT	CASSLARQGVTEAFF
TRBJ1-2	TRBD1	TRBV28	medium-sized	16	TGTGCCAGCAGTTCCCACCGAGGGGACAGGGGTTATGGCTACACCTTC	CASSSHRGDRGYGYTF
TRBJ2-4	.	TRBV15	.	16	TGTGCCACCAGCAGAGTCAAGGGGCTAGCCAAAAACATTCAGTACTTC	CATSRVKGLAKNIQYF
TRBJ2-1	.	TRBV7-8	.	15	TGTGCCAGCAGCTTAGCGGGGAGCTCCTACAATGAGCAGTTCTTC	CASSLAGSSYNEQFF
TRBJ2-7	TRBD1	TRBV6-1	.	13	TGTGCCAGCAGGGACAGGTCAGCCTACGAGCAGTACTTC	CASRDRSAYEQYF
TRBJ2-2	TRBD2	TRBV6-1	.	19	TGTGCCAGCAGTGACCCACTAGCGGGGGGCCGAACGAACACCGGGGAGCTGTTTTTT	CASSDPLAGGRTNTGELFF
TRBJ2-1	.	TRBV6-5	once	15	TGTGCCAGCAGTTACGAGGGCGCCTCCTACAATGAGCAGTTCTTC	CASSYEGASYNEQFF